This T cell receptor beta chain was documented in a study of cytomegalovirus exposure and HLA in healthy donors. A multiplex PCR was run with 60 Vbeta primers and 13 Jbeta primers. Sequenced by immunoSEQ multiplex PCR; TCRdb stores in-frame clones only, minus some. The data hold 150,000 to 200,000 clones, with around 84% observed a single time. V was trimmed by 7 bases and J by 4 bases, leaving 19 bases between them. Germline assignment: CDR1 MNHEY and CDR2 SMNVEV (reference sequence). This CDR3 spans 15 amino acids. The sample comprised PBMCs. V usage is TRBV27 and J usage is TRBJ1-1; the D gene is possibly TRBD1 (6 bases). The TCR was taken from a male donor in good health and CMV-seropositive. This CDR3 is CASTPGGTPFTEAFF. DNA of the CDR3: TGTGCCAGCACCCCGGGGGGGACACCATTCACTGAAGCTTTCTTT.